These 30 T cell receptor beta chains were all obtained from the same sample, sequenced in a study of T cells expressing NK-cell markers. Each CDR3 protein gets one entry in TCRdb, which reprocessed the 5' RACE reads and gives no DNA. Its table lists some 340,000 distinct CDR3 sequences. Input material: blood T cells: a sorted CD56 or NKG2C T cell subset, CD4+ or CD8+ T cells, or bulk PBMC T cells (not recorded which). These receptors all come from a man aged 18-75 years in good health.

This chain uses TRBV6-1 with TRBJ1-2; absent DNA, TCRdb's TRBD1 call cannot be checked. The CDR3 consists of 17 residues. Germline lookup yields CDR1 MNHNS and CDR2 SASEGT. CDR3 amino acids: CASSDVGRGISNYGYTF.

V and J are TRBV2 and TRBJ1-1. The CDR3 covers 15 residues. Germline V gives CDR1 SNHLY, CDR2 FYNNEI. CDR3 protein: CASSERQAKNTEAFF.

The chain links TRBV28 to TRBJ1-6. Per germline, CDR1 MDHEN and CDR2 SYDVKM. The CDR3 spans 15 residues. CDR3: CASSFPHSLDSPLHF.

The chain couples TRBV12-3 or TRBV12-4 to TRBJ2-7; TCRdb indicates TRBD2, and absent DNA this call remains unverified. This CDR3 comprises 17 residues. CDR3 in amino acids: CASSHPRRGQKNYEQYF.

J is TRBJ1-2 and V is TRBV18. Germline V CDR1 and CDR2: KGHSH, LQKENI. The CDR3 spans 12 residues. This CDR3 reads CASSDANYGYTF. The full variable domain, completed using reference TRBV18 and TRBJ1-2, is NAGVMQNPRHLVRRRGQEARLRCSPMKGHSHVYWYRQLPEEGLKFMVYLQKENIIDESGMPKERFSAEFPKEGPSILRIQQVVRGDSAAYFCASSDANYGYTFGSGTRLTVV.

The chain couples TRBV5-1 to TRBJ2-3; the D call of TRBD1 rests on TCRdb alone, since no DNA is present to check it. This CDR3 is 14 amino acids long. Germline V gene data show CDR1 as SGHRS and CDR2 as YFSETQ. The chain's CDR3 is CASSIRGTVDTQYF.

The chain carries TRBV11-1 and TRBJ2-2; TCRdb lists TRBD1, though no DNA is available to test this call. Germline CDR1 and CDR2: SGHAT and FQDESV (reference sequence). The CDR3 has 15 residues. The CDR3 loop is CASSMDRVVTGELFF. Full variable domain (outside the CDR3, taken from reference TRBV11-1 and TRBJ2-2): EAEVAQSPRYKITEKSQAVAFWCDPISGHATLYWYRQILGQGPELLVQFQDESVVDDSQLPKDRFSAERLKGVDSTLKIQPAELGDSAMYLCASSMDRVVTGELFFGEGSRLTVL.

The chain couples TRBV7-8 to TRBJ1-2; TCRdb outputs TRBD1, but without DNA this stays unchecked. From germline, CDR1 is SGHVS and CDR2 FQNEAQ. The CDR3 length is 15 residues. This CDR3 reads CASRNRGTDGYGYTF.

The V call is TRBV5-4, the J call TRBJ2-3; TCRdb calls TRBD2, which cannot be checked without DNA. Per the germline V gene, CDR1 is SGHNT and CDR2 is YYREEE (reference sequence). The CDR3 spans 15 residues. The CDR3 loop is CASSLARGVTDTQYF.

The V and J genes are TRBV6-1 and TRBJ2-7; as DNA is missing, the TRBD1 call by TCRdb cannot be tested. The CDR3 length is 13 residues. Germline CDR1 is MNHNS and CDR2 is SASEGT. The CDR3 here is CASSEARAGEQYF.

This chain uses TRBV19 with TRBJ2-5; absent DNA, TCRdb's TRBD1 call cannot be checked. The CDR3 length is 15 residues. Germline lookup yields CDR1 LNHDA and CDR2 SQIVND (reference sequence). CDR3 in amino acids: CASSIGGADQETQYF.

The chain couples TRBV28 to TRBJ1-2. The CDR3 has 14 amino acids. The germline V gene has CDR1 MDHEN and CDR2 SYDVKM. This CDR3 is CASTLSGGFGGYTF.

The chain uses TRBV20-1 and TRBJ2-5. Germline CDR1 is DFQATT and CDR2 is SNEGSKA (reference sequence). This CDR3 region has 14 residues. CDR3: CSAPDWLLRETQYF.

The chain joins TRBV6-4 to TRBJ2-3; the TCRdb call, TRBD2, lacks DNA for checking. Germline V gene sequence: CDR1 MRHNA, CDR2 SNTAGT. The CDR3 runs 13 residues. The CDR3 sequence: CASSEASGGTQYF.

The rearrangement joins TRBV3-1 to TRBJ2-7; TCRdb names TRBD1, which stays unverified in the absence of DNA. The CDR3 sequence is 12 residues long. CDR1 is LGHDT and CDR2 is YNNKEL in the germline V gene (reference sequence). CDR3: CASSPGPQNQYF.

The chain couples TRBV3-1 to TRBJ2-3; TCRdb names TRBD2, which stays unverified in the absence of DNA. CDR1 and CDR2 from the germline V gene are LGHDT and YNNKEL (reference sequence). The CDR3 has 16 residues. The CDR3 region is CASSSGTSGTSDTQYF.

The CDR3 sequence: CASTQNRQAHGYTF. The chain uses TRBV28 and TRBJ1-2. Germline V gene data show CDR1 as MDHEN and CDR2 as SYDVKM. This CDR3 has 14 amino acids.

The genes are TRBV6-2 or TRBV6-3 and TRBJ1-2; lacking DNA, the TRBD1 call made by TCRdb goes unchecked. This CDR3 is built from 13 residues. Germline values: CDR1 MNHEY, CDR2 SVGEGT. This CDR3 is CASSTSGQGGYTF.

The chain employs TRBV7-2 and TRBJ1-6; TCRdb's assignment of TRBD1 cannot be checked, as there is no DNA. CDR1 is SGHTA and CDR2 is FQGNSA in the germline V gene. CDR3 length equals 12 residues. The CDR3 loop is CASSLRTGPLHF.

V is TRBV20-1 and J is TRBJ2-5; TCRdb outputs TRBD2, but without DNA this stays unchecked. Germline V gene sequence: CDR1 DFQATT, CDR2 SNEGSKA (reference sequence). The CDR3 length is 15 residues. CDR3 amino acids: CSADGSGLHRETQYF.

The chain is built from TRBV6-5 and TRBJ1-4. Germline CDR1 reads MNHEY; CDR2 reads SVGAGI. This CDR3 has 14 residues. The CDR3 here is CASSYTPTNEKLFF.

This rearrangement joins TRBV10-3 to TRBJ1-2; the TCRdb D gene call, TRBD1, has no DNA to confirm it. The CDR3 spans 13 residues. Germline V gene lookup returns CDR1 ENHRY and CDR2 SYGVKD. The CDR3 here is CAIRGTGNYGYTF.

V gene TRBV20-1 combines with J gene TRBJ1-1; TCRdb proposes TRBD1, but this gene call is untestable without DNA. CDR3 length equals 16 residues. The germline V gene encodes CDR1 DFQATT and CDR2 SNEGSKA (reference sequence). The CDR3 is CSALGQGKGGSTEAFF.

The chain links TRBV7-6 to TRBJ1-2; the TCRdb D gene call, TRBD1, has no DNA to confirm it. This CDR3 is built from 14 residues. Per germline, CDR1 SGHVS and CDR2 FNYEAQ. The CDR3: CASSSNRDRTGYTF.

The chain employs TRBV20-1 and TRBJ1-5. CDR1 is DFQATT, CDR2 SNEGSKA, per germline (reference sequence). The CDR3 length is 13 residues. CDR3 protein: CSAGRNTDQPQHF.

This chain uses TRBV2 with TRBJ2-6. CDR1 and CDR2 (germline): SNHLY, FYNNEI. CDR3 length: 11 amino acids. The CDR3 is CARVVGDVLTF.

The gene calls are TRBV7-2 and TRBJ2-4; without DNA, the TCRdb call of TRBD1 cannot be checked. CDR1 is SGHTA and CDR2 is FQGNSA in the germline V gene. The length of the CDR3 is 13 residues. The CDR3 region is CASRGGAKNIQYF.

J is TRBJ2-7 and V is TRBV7-8; TCRdb names TRBD1, which stays unverified in the absence of DNA. This CDR3 comprises 15 residues. Germline V gene data show CDR1 as SGHVS and CDR2 as FQNEAQ. CDR3 amino acids: CASSLGTGALYEQYF.

The chain couples TRBV3-1 to TRBJ2-3; the D call from TCRdb, TRBD1, cannot be confirmed without DNA. This CDR3 spans 15 amino acids. The germline CDR1 and CDR2 sequences are LGHDT and YNNKEL (reference sequence). The CDR3 loop is CASSLQGWLLDTQYF.

The V gene is TRBV7-9, the J gene TRBJ2-7; TCRdb designates TRBD1, a call that cannot be tested without DNA. This CDR3 comprises 14 residues. Germline CDR1 is SEHNR and CDR2 is FQNEAQ (reference sequence). CDR3 amino acids: CASGVKGGAYEQYF.